This T cell receptor (beta chain) emerged from a study of cytomegalovirus exposure and HLA in healthy donors (dated 2017 in TCRdb). Notes on the research overall: An earlier analysis of several hundred of the donors reported about 300 Gb of sequence data and 117 million unique TCR beta sequences obtained from roughly 180 million T cells. A handful of DR-DQ haplotypes were handled as single units for association and clustering because linkage in the cohort was strong. In the later analysis, no new phenotypic data were used to find candidate immune exposures; instead, reliance was placed on TCR beta sequences and their occurrence across donors. Using immunosequencing, the study profiled T cell repertoires from fewer than 850 subjects and related those repertoires to cytomegalovirus serostatus. The number of donors typed differed by locus, with 629-630 for A, B, C, DRB1 and DQB1, more than 500 for DQA1, nearly 610 for DPA1, and approximately 470 for DPB1. Genome-wide SNP genotypes for about three fifths of the roughly 670 donors were used in a later genetic analysis, which treated that subset as a discovery cohort. The study combined high-throughput TCR immunosequencing, statistical association of individual TCRs with disease status, and machine learning to predict cytomegalovirus infection status. Roughly 300 gigabases of sequencing data and approximately 85 million unique TCR sequences were included in an early release covering roughly 600 HLA-typed donors. Every repertoire in the discovery cohort had been generated on one and the same sequencing platform. HLA typing covered class I and class II loci at four-digit resolution. Of the roughly 400 genotyped donors, about 80% fell in the genetic ancestry cluster associated with self-reported Caucasian donors. Among about 410 genotyped donors of the cohort, an average of about 220,000 unique TCR beta nucleotide sequences was sequenced per donor, of which about 19% were non-productive. In a later analysis, previously published TCR beta repertoires from several hundred donors were re-analyzed and high-resolution HLA genotyping was added so that TCR occurrence patterns could be studied. Donor age, sex, ethnicity and CMV serostatus were collected together with the repertoire data. A separate validation cohort of roughly 130 different subjects was used in addition to the approximately 670-subject first cohort. An earlier analysis of around 580 of the donors used high-throughput TCR beta sequencing to judge whether each TCR beta V gene segment behaved as functional or pseudogenic. The study aimed to test whether signatures of past pathogen exposure could be identified by cataloging public T cell receptors.

Concerning this clone itself: Its antigen remains unidentified. No base quality values were provided; no much bigger clone lies one nucleotide off.

In total, 666 healthy bone marrow donors made up the cohort. At the time of sampling, every cohort member was nominally healthy, though immune exposures that went unrecorded were likely present. The donor was CMV seronegative and belonged to the group of 380 or so seronegative cohort members. A peripheral blood sample was provided by each donor, and peripheral blood mononuclear cells were used for TCR beta sequencing. The Qiagen DNeasy Blood Extraction Kit was used to extract genomic DNA from the blood cell samples. The full study reports these points: In vitro tests confirmed that a few of the cytomegalovirus-associated TCR beta chains recognize cytomegalovirus antigens. The only immune exposure information available for the cohort was CMV serostatus. In this cohort, only TCR beta chains were sequenced, and detectable features were limited by the absence of alpha or paired-chain data. In a later analysis, several top co-occurrence clusters were reported to appear linked to parvovirus B19, influenza, CMV and Epstein-Barr virus. Most TCR sequences were seen in very few donors, while some public TCRs were found in many individuals. A cluster of highly shared sequence variants was judged likely to be a technical artifact of the sequencing pipeline. An association between a missense DCLRE1C variant and V-gene and J-gene trimming of TCR beta chains was found in a later genetic analysis and replicated in an independent cohort. A further reported finding was that TCR beta sequences accurately predicted the HLA-A and HLA-B alleles for most subjects in the first cohort. In a later analysis, TCR association rates were found to vary across HLA loci, with the most associated TCRs seen for DRB1 alleles and the fewest for HLA-C alleles. Because HLA typing was missing for some donors at each locus, association tests included only the typed subset. In a later analysis, HLA-associated TCR beta chains were found to be more clonally expanded and to have lower generation probabilities than equally common non-associated chains. The classifier was reported to diagnose cytomegalovirus status with high specificity and sensitivity in both the original cohort and the validation cohort. The presence/absence analyses assumed that sequencing depth was roughly uniform across donors, and that assumption may not be true. Specific HLA alleles were associated with 15,000 to 20,000 TCR beta sequences at a false discovery rate of 0.05 in a later analysis. Linkage disequilibrium might explain the correlated functional status among segregating V segments, but an unknown experimental factor could not be ruled out. Because counts were too low, 15 or so rarely observed V segments, including chromosome 9 orphons, were excluded from the earlier analysis of around 640 of the donors. When HLA alleles, especially DR and DQ, strongly co-occurred, attributing TCR associations to individual alleles was difficult. The study listed 150 to 200 TCR beta chains as associated with cytomegalovirus. The authors suggested that the approach could potentially be generalized to other disease states and immunological phenotypes. In a later analysis, most CMV-associated TCR beta chains were found to appear HLA-restricted, with HLA associations seemingly driven largely by CMV exposure. A later genetic analysis reported fewer N-insertions in productive TCRs among donors in an Asian-associated ancestry cluster than the roughly 620-donor mean. In an earlier analysis of roughly 500 of the donors, most TCR beta V segments appeared in productive rearrangements about 90% or about 30% of the time, broadly matching IMGT annotations.

Library preparation employed the immunoSEQ multiplex PCR assay. The multiplex PCR relied on a mix of 60 forward primers for TCR Vbeta segments and 13 reverse primers for TCR Jbeta segments. The CDR3 region of rearranged TCR beta genes was amplified from genomic DNA by a multiplex PCR assay. On the Illumina HiSeq System, the amplified TCR beta libraries were sequenced as 87-base-pair reads. Processing in the source paper ran as follows. Across the 666 repertoires, a later analysis counted about 81 million unique TCR beta chains, around 10 million of which were shared by at least two donors. A nearest-neighbor algorithm error-corrected the raw reads and collapsed the reads into unique sequences, merging closely related sequences to remove PCR and sequencing errors. To assign V, D and J gene segments, CDR3 sequences were aligned to IMGT reference sequences. Each retained sequence needed at least a six-nucleotide match to both a V gene segment and a J gene segment. A rearrangement was called productive if the CDR3 had no stop codons and remained in frame with V and J, and every other rearrangement was called non-productive. CDR3 was defined according to IMGT convention as the region running from the second conserved V-encoded cysteine to the conserved J-encoded phenylalanine. In an earlier analysis of more than 550 of the donors, sequences lacking an unambiguous match to a single V gene segment were excluded. In an earlier analysis of a few hundred of the donors, V segments were called functional above 56.7% productive rearrangements and were called segregating when the between-donor standard deviation exceeded 5%. A statistical classification framework was built for diagnosing cytomegalovirus status from the catalog of TCR beta chain sequences. A later analysis assigned V and J genes by comparing TCR nucleotide sequences with IMGT/GENE-DB human TR gene sequences. In a later analysis, CDR3 sequences and most-parsimonious VDJ recombination scenarios were assigned using the TCRdist pipeline. A later analysis defined each TCR beta chain by its CDR3 amino acid sequence plus V-gene family, and excluded reads lacking a unique V-gene family. In a later analysis, around 600 highly shared, low-generation-probability nucleotide sequences were removed to address suspected cross-contamination and a sequencing artifact. In a later analysis, a clonal expansion index for each public chain was calculated from normalized within-repertoire ranks of inferred template counts. In a later analysis, generation probabilities were computed using a VDJ recombination model fitted to out-of-frame rearrangements, and the results were checked against IGoR. In a later analysis, hypergeometric tests were used to score TCR-TCR, TCR-HLA and TCR-CMV co-occurrence, with a repertoire-size bias correction applied to TCR pairs. False discovery rates were estimated in a later analysis by permuting HLA or CMV assignments 20 times. In a later analysis, co-occurring TCRs were grouped using DBSCAN, with TCRdist sequence similarity added in when clustering inside HLA-allele-positive subsets. Repertoires with fewer than 30,000 or more than 120,000 public chains were left out of co-occurrence clustering, as were several repertoires with anomalous nucleotide sharing. The source is immuneACCESS, and TCRdb retained only in-frame sequences with V and J called. Part of the clones is not carried over; for the studies checked, unresolved V genes explain less than half of this, and the remainder is unexplained. The V and J calls and the clone size are those of that table, but D and trimming were determined from the DNA. Recorded for this sample are around 130,000 clones; around 78% of them occurred a single time. The ten largest clones add up to 1.8% of the sample.

The TCR originated in a woman in her forties or fifties in good health and CMV-seronegative. Sequencing was done on a sample of PBMCs.

The nucleotides are TGCGCCAGCAGCTTGTCAGGACAGGGTCAAAGAGACCAGTACTTC. Translated, this is CASSLSGQGQRDQYF. This chain is built from TRBV5-1 and TRBJ2-5; 8 central nucleotides agree with TRBD1. Germline trimming: 1 base from V, 10 bases from J; junction bases outside gene matches: 12. CDR1 and CDR2 (SGHRS, YFSETQ) derive from the germline V gene. The CDR3 has 15 amino acids, counting the end cysteine and phenylalanine. The only DNA kept is the CDR3, 45 bases in frame from the first base.